These 14 T cell receptor beta chains were sequenced from one sample in a study of Graves' ophthalmopathy and Graves' hyperthyroidism. Scientists amplified the TCR beta CDR3 regions from RNA transcripts. The first round was an RT-PCR with HTBI primers, and the second round was a multiplex PCR. From the multiplex PCR reads, TCRdb called clonotypes with MiXCR, one entry per CDR3 protein. The sample contains 680,000 or so distinct CDR3 sequences, roughly 20% of which appear only once. The material sequenced was peripheral blood. These receptor sequences come from a woman under 30 with stable Graves' hyperthyroidism. Some clones in this sample may be carry-over from other donors' samples.

In this sample, this clonotype turned up a few times. This sequence joins TRBV6-5 and TRBJ1-1, with D perhaps TRBD1 (6 bases). Germline V CDR1 and CDR2: MNHEY, SVGAGI. Trimming shortened V by 2 bases and J by 0 bases, and 16 bases separated the two germline ends. The CDR3 runs to 17 residues. CDR3 DNA sequence: TGTGCCAGCAGTTACGGGGGCCTCTGGACGATGAACACTGAAGCTTTCTTT. Translated, it gives CASSYGGLWTMNTEAFF.

The gene calls are TRBV28 and TRBJ1-1; 7 bases fit TRBD1. CDR1 is MDHEN, CDR2 SYDVKM, per germline. The junction had 5 bases not matched to a gene; V was cut back by 6 bases and J by 4 bases. The CDR3 has 13 amino acids. CDR3 nucleotides: TGTGCCAGCAGGGAGACAGGGCTCACTGAAGCTTTCTTT. This translates into CASRETGLTEAFF.

V and J are TRBV9 and TRBJ2-7; D may be TRBD1 (6 bases). Per the germline V gene, CDR1 is SGDLS and CDR2 is YYNGEE. The ends were cut back, 4 bases at V and 2 bases at J, with 19 bases in the middle. CDR3 size: 16 residues. CDR3 in DNA: TGTGCCAGCAGCCCCTCAGGCAGGGGCGTTCCCTACGAGCAGTACTTC. Its translation is CASSPSGRGVPYEQYF.

Details on this clonotype: This may be a read error, as it is one base from a much larger clone. The chain is built from TRBV24-1 and TRBJ1-2; 7 nucleotides agree with TRBD1. J was trimmed by 7 bases and V by 4 bases; bases with no gene match: 8. From germline, CDR1 is KGHDR and CDR2 SFDVKD. The CDR3 has 14 amino acids. The CDR3 nucleotides read TGTGCCACCAGTGACCTGGACAGGTACATTGGCTACACCTTC. Encoded protein: CATSDLDRYIGYTF.

This clonotype was found many times. The chain recombines TRBV12-3 or TRBV12-4 with TRBJ2-7; 8 positions match TRBD1. CDR3 length: 15 amino acids. Trimming cost V 2 bases and J 0 bases; bases outside gene matches: 3. The CDR3 spells CASSLRTGTSYEQYF. The CDR3 DNA reads TGTGCCAGCAGTTTACGGACAGGGACCTCCTACGAGCAGTACTTC.

This chain joins TRBV12-3 or TRBV12-4 and TRBJ1-2; D is uncertain. Deletions cut 7 bases from V and 4 bases from J, with 16 bases between. The CDR3 consists of 14 residues. CDR3 loop: CASIRSGFGYGYTF. Here the CDR3 DNA reads TGTGCCAGCATTCGGTCCGGTTTCGGCTATGGCTACACCTTC.

This clonotype was seen only a few times. V is TRBV30 and J is TRBJ1-2, with D uncertain. V dropped 7 bases and J dropped 0 bases, with 12 bases sitting between them. CDR1 GTSNPN and CDR2 SVGIG come from the germline V gene (reference sequence). CDR3 length: 13 amino acids. In nucleotides, the CDR3 is TGTGCCTCCCGAGACCGAACTAACTATGGCTACACCTTC. Translation gives CASRDRTNYGYTF.

This clonotype has only a few counts. The genes are TRBV6-1 and TRBJ1-1, with D possibly TRBD1 on 5 matching bases. Per germline, CDR1 MNHNS and CDR2 SASEGT. The CDR3 runs 16 residues. V lost 6 bases and J lost 0, with 17 bases in between. The CDR3 reads CASSTSGRGVNTEAFF. In nucleotides, the CDR3 is TGTGCCAGCAGCACATCCGGGAGGGGAGTGAACACTGAAGCTTTCTTT.

This clonotype was seen ten or more times. The chain uses TRBV30 and TRBJ2-7; 7 bases fit TRBD1. After removal of 3 bases from V and 2 bases from J, the junction contained 7 bases not matched to a gene. The CDR3 length is 14 residues. CDR1 GTSNPN and CDR2 SVGIG come from the germline V gene (reference sequence). The CDR3 sequence: CAWRKMTGTYEQYF. CDR3 nucleotides: TGTGCCTGGAGAAAGATGACAGGGACCTACGAGCAGTACTTC.

Many counts were recorded for this clonotype. This chain uses TRBV13 with TRBJ1-1; D ambiguous. The CDR3 contains 14 residues. Trimming took off 2 bases at V and 1 base at J, with 8 bases between the two ends. Germline-derived CDR1 and CDR2 are PRHDT and FYEKMQ (reference sequence). CDR3 residues: CASSLRRPNTEAFF. CDR3 nucleotide sequence: TGTGCCAGCAGCTTACGTCGACCGAACACTGAAGCTTTCTTT.

The chain uses TRBV7-2 and TRBJ2-5; 9 positions match TRBD1. CDR1 is SGHTA and CDR2 is FQGNSA in the germline V gene. The V segment lost 5 bases and the J segment 4 bases; nucleotides outside the gene matches: 8. The CDR3 spans 15 residues. The CDR3 spells CASSPLMTGGETQYF. In DNA, the CDR3 is TGTGCCAGCAGCCCATTGATGACAGGGGGAGAGACCCAGTACTTC.

This clonotype showed up many times. The genes are TRBV28 and TRBJ2-7; tentatively, D is TRBD1 or TRBD2 (5 bases each). V lost 5 bases and J 1 base, leaving 12 bases between the germline ends. This CDR3 has 14 amino acids. Germline V gene lookup returns CDR1 MDHEN and CDR2 SYDVKM. CDR3 loop: CASSTLWGSYEQYF. CDR3 coding DNA: TGTGCCAGCAGTACGCTTTGGGGGTCCTACGAGCAGTACTTC.

This clonotype has a handful of counts. The rearrangement links TRBV6-2 or TRBV6-3 to TRBJ2-2, with 8 bases that match TRBD1. V shed 5 bases and J 3 bases; nucleotides not matched to a gene: 5. The CDR3 is made up of 15 amino acids. CDR1 is MNHEY, CDR2 SVGEGT, per germline. The CDR3 is CASSVQGAHTGELFF. In DNA form, the CDR3 reads TGTGCCAGCAGTGTCCAGGGGGCGCACACCGGGGAGCTGTTTTTT.

In its sample, this clonotype was seen many times. The chain couples TRBV7-3 to TRBJ2-2, with D tentatively TRBD1 (6 bases). Germline V gene lookup returns CDR1 SGHTA and CDR2 FQGTGA. V was pared by 6 bases and J by 6 bases, with 11 bases between. This CDR3 region has 13 residues. In DNA form, the CDR3 reads TGTGCCAGCAGTGCAACAGGGTCCGGGGAGCTGTTTTTT. Translating gives CASSATGSGELFF.